This T cell receptor gamma chain was retrieved from a study of Vγ9Vδ2 T cells in congenital toxoplasmosis (dated by TCRdb to 2020 to 2022). The sample was run on an Illumina MiSeq. cDNA was made by template-switch reverse transcription with TRGC- and TRDC-specific primers in one tube, using SuperScript II. The TRGC primer was designed so that it binds both the TRGC1 and the TRGC2 constant genes. TCRdb reprocessed the public data with the CATT caller; entries with the same nucleotide sequence were combined afterwards. The sample records 350 to 450 gamma-chain clones, less than 25% of which are singletons. The ten biggest clones cover under 50% of the sample. The sequenced material came from gamma-delta T cells from blood. The receptor source for this set is a child under 10 years old born to a mother with Toxoplasma gondii infection during pregnancy, either congenitally infected or uninfected (not recorded which).

This clone rates as medium-sized (0.01 to 0.1%). The gene calls are TRGV5 and TRGJ1 or TRGJ2. After removal of 2 bases from V and 4 bases from J, the junction contained 8 bases not matched to a gene. Germline loops: CDR1 VINAFY, CDR2 YDVSNSKD. The CDR3 loop spans 14 amino acids. The CDR3 spells CATWDTTRYYKKLF. The CDR3 nucleotides read TGTGCCACCTGGGACACAACTAGATATTATAAGAAACTCTTT.